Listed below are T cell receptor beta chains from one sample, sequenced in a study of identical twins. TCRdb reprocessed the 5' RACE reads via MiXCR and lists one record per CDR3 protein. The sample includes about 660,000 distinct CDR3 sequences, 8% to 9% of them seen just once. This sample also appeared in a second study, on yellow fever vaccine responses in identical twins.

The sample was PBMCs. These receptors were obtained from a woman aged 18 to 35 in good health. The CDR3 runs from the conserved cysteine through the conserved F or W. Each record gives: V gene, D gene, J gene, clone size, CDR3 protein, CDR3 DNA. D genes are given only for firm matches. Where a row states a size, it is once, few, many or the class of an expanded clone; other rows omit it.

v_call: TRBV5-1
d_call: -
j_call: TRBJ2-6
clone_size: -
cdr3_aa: CASSLARGGSGANVLTF
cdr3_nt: TGCGCCAGCAGCTTGGCAAGGGGGGGCTCTGGGGCCAACGTCCTGACTTTC

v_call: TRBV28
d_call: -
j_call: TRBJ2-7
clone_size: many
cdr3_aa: CASTLNSYEQYF
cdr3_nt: TGTGCCAGCACCTTGAACTCCTACGAGCAGTACTTC

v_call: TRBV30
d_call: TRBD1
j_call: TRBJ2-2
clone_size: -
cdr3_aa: CAWPRTGRNTGELFF
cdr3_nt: TGTGCCTGGCCTCGGACAGGGAGGAACACCGGGGAGCTGTTTTTT

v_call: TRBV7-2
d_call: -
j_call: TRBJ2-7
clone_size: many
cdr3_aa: CASSSLSHEQYF
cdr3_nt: TGTGCCAGCAGCTCCTTATCCCACGAGCAGTACTTC

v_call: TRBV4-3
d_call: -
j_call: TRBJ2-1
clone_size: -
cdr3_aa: CASSQAPTEYNEQFF
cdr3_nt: TGCGCCAGCAGCCAAGCCCCAACAGAGTACAATGAGCAGTTCTTC

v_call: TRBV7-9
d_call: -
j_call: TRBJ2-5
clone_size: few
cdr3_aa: CASRFREETQYF
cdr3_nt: TGTGCCAGCCGCTTCAGGGAGGAGACCCAGTACTTC

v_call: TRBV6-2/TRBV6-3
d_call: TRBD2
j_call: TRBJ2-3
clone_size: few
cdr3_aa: CANQLAEVTDTQYF
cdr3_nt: TGTGCCAACCAACTAGCGGAGGTCACAGATACGCAGTATTTT

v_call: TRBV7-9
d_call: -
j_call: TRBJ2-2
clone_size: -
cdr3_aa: CASSDGGWELFF
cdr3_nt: TGTGCCAGCAGCGACGGTGGCTGGGAGCTGTTTTTT

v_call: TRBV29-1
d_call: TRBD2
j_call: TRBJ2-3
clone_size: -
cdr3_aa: CSVAGTRDTQYF
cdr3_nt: TGCAGCGTAGCCGGGACTAGGGATACGCAGTATTTT

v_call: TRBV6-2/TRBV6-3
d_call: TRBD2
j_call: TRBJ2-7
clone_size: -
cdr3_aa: CASRPSGATYEQYF
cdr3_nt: TGTGCCAGCAGACCTAGCGGCGCTACCTACGAGCAGTACTTC

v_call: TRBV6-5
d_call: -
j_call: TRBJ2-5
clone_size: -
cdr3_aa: CASSYYGSRETQYF
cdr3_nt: TGTGCCAGCAGTTACTATGGGTCCAGAGAGACCCAGTACTTC

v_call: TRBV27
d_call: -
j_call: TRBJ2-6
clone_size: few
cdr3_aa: CASSRGASGANVLTF
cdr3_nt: TGTGCCAGCAGTAGGGGAGCCTCTGGGGCCAACGTCCTGACTTTC

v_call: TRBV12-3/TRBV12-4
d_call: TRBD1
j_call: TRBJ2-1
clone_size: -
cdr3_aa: CASKRGQGVFNEQFF
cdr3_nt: TGTGCCAGCAAGAGGGGACAGGGGGTATTTAATGAGCAGTTCTTC

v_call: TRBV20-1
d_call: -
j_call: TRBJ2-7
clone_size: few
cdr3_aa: CSARDPIGTLVLPYEQYF
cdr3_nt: TGCAGTGCTAGAGATCCTATAGGGACACTTGTTCTTCCCTACGAGCAGTACTTC

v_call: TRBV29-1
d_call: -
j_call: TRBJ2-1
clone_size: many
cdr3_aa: CSVEDGNEQFF
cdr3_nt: TGCAGCGTTGAAGATGGTAATGAGCAGTTCTTC

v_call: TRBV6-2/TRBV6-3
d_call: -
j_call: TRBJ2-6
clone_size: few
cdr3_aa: CASSYGQLSGANVLTF
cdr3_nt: TGTGCCAGCAGTTACGGACAGCTCTCTGGGGCCAACGTCCTGACTTTC